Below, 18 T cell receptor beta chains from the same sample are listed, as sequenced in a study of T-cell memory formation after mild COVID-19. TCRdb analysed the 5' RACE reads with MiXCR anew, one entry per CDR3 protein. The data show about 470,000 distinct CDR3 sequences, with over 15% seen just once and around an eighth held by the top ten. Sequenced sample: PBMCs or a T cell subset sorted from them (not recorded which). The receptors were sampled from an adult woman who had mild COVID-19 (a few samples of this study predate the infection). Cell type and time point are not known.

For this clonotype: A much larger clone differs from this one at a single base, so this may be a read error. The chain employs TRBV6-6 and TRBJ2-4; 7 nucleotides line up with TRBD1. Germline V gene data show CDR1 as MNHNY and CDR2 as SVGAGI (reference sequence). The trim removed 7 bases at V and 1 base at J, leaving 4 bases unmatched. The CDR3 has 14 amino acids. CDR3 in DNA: TGTGCCAGCACCCTACAGGGGGCCAAAAACATTCAGTACTTC. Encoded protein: CASTLQGAKNIQYF.

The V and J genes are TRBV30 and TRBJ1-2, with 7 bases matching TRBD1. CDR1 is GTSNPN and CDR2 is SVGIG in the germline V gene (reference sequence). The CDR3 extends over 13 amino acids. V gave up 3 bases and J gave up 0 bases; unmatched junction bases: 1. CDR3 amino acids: CAWRGQPNYGYTF. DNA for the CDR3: TGTGCCTGGAGGGGACAGCCTAACTATGGCTACACCTTC.

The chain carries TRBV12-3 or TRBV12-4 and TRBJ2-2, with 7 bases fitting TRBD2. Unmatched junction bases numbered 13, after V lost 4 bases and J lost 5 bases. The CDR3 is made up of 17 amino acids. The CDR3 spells CASSWAGAGVRTGELFF. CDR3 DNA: TGTGCCAGCAGTTGGGCTGGGGCGGGGGTCCGAACCGGGGAGCTGTTTTTT.

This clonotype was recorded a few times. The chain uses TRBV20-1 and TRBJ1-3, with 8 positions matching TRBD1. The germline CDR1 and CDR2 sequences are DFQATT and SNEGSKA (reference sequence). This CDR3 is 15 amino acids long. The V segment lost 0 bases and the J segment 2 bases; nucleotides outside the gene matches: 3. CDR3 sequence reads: CSARDQGAPGNTIYF. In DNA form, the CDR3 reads TGCAGTGCTAGAGATCAGGGGGCGCCTGGAAACACCATATATTTT.

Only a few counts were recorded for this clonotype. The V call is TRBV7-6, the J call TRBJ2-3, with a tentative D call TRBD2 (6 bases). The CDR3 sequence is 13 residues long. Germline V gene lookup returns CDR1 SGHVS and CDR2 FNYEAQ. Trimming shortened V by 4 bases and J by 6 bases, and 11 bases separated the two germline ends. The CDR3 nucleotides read TGTGCCAGCAGCTCAACGGAGGGGGATACGCAGTATTTT. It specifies CASSSTEGDTQYF.

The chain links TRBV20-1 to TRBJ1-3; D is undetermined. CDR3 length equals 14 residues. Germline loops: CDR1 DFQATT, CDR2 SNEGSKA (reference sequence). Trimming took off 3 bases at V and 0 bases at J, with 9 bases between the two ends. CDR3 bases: TGCAGTGCTAGGGTGCCAGGCTCTGGAAACACCATATATTTT. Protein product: CSARVPGSGNTIYF.

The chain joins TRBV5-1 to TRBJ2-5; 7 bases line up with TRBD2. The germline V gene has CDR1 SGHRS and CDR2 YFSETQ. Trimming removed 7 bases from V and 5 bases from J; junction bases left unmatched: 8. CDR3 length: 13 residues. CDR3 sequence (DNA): TGCGCCAGCTTTAACAGCGGGGAGGAGACCCAGTACTTC. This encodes CASFNSGEETQYF.

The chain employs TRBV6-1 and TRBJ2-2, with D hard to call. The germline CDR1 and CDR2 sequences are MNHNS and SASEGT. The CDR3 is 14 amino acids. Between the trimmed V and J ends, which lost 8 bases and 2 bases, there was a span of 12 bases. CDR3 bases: TGTGCCAGCCGGCAAGCTGTAAACACCGGGGAGCTGTTTTTT. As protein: CASRQAVNTGELFF.

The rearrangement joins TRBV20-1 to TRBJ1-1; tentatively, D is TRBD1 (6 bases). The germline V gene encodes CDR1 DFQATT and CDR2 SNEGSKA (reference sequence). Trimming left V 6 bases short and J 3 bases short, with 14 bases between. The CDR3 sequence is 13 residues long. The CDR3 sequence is CSAYTTGHTEAFF. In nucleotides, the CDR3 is TGCAGTGCCTACACCACAGGGCACACTGAAGCTTTCTTT.

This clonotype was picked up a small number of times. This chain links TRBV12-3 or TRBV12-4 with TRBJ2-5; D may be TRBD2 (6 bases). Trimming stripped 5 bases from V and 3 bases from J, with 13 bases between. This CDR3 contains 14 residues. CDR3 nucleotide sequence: TGTGCCAGCAGTCTACGCGGGGAAAAAGAGACCCAGTACTTC. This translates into CASSLRGEKETQYF.

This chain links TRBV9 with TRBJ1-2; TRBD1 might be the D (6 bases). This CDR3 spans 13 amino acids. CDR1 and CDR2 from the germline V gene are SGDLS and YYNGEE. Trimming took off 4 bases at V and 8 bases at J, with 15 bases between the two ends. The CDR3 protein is CASSRDRQGGYTF. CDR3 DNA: TGTGCCAGCAGCCGAGACAGGCAGGGAGGCTACACCTTC.

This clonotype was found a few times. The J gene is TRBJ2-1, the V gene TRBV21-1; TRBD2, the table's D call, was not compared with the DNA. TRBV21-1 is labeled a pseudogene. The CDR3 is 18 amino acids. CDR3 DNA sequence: TGTGCCAGCAGCAAAGGGGAGCGATCCCCATATTCCTACAATGAGCAGTTCTTC. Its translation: CASSKGERSPYSYNEQFF.

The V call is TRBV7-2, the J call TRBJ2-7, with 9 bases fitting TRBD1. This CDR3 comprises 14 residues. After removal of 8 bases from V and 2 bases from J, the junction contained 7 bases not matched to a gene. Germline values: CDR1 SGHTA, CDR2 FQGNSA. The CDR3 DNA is TGTGCCAGCCGGGAGACAGGGGGTCCCTACGAGCAGTACTTC. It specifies CASRETGGPYEQYF.

The CDR3 reads CASSEGRGPTYEQYF. CDR3 coding DNA: TGTGCCAGCAGTGAAGGCAGGGGGCCGACCTACGAGCAGTACTTC. This rearrangement joins TRBV2 to TRBJ2-7; 8 bases are a match to TRBD1. CDR1 is SNHLY, CDR2 FYNNEI, per germline. The CDR3 contains 15 residues. Trimming at V came to 1 base and at J to 2 bases, leaving 4 bases not matched to a gene.

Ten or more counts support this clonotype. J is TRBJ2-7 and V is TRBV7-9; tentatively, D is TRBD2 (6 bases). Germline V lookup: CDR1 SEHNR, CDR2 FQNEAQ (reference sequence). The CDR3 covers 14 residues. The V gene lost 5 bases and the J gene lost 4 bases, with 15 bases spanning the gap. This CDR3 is CASSPTGGMYEQYF. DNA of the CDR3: TGTGCCAGCAGCCCAACTGGCGGGATGTACGAGCAGTACTTC.

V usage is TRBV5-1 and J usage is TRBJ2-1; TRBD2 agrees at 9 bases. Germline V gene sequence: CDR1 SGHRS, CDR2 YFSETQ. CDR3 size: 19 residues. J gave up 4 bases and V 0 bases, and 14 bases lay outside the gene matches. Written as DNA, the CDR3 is TGCGCCAGCAGCTTGGACCCCACTAGCGGGTGGAGGGGTTACAATGAGCAGTTCTTC. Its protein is CASSLDPTSGWRGYNEQFF.

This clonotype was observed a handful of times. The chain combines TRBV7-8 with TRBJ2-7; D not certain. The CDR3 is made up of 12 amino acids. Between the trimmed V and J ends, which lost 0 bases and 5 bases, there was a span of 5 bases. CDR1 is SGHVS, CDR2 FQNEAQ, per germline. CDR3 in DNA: TGTGCCAGCAGCTTAGCGCACAACGAGCAGTACTTC. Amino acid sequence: CASSLAHNEQYF.

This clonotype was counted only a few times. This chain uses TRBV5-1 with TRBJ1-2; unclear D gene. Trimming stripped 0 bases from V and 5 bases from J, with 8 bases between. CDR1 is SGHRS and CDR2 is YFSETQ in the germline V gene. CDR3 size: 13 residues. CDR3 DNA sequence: TGCGCCAGCAGCTTGGCTCTGACGTATGGCTACACCTTC. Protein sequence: CASSLALTYGYTF.